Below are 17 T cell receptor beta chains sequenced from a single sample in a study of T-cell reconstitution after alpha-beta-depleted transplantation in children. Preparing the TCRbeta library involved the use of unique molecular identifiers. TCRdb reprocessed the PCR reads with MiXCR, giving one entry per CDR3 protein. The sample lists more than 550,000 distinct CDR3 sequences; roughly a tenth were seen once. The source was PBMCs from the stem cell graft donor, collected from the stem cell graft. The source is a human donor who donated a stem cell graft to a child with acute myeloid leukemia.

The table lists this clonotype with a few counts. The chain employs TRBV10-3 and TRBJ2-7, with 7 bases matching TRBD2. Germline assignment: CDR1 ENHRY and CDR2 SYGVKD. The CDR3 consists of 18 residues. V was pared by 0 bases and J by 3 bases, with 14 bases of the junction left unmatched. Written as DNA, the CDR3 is TGTGCCATCAGTGAGTCGCGGCGCGCGGGAGACCTTAACTACGAGCAGTACTTC. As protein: CAISESRRAGDLNYEQYF.

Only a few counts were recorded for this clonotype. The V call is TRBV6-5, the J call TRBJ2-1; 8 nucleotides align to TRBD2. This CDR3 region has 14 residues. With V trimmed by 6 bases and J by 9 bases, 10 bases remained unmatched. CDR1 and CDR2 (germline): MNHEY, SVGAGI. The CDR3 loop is CASRAGTSMSEQFF. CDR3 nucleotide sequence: TGTGCCAGCAGGGCCGGGACTAGTATGAGTGAGCAGTTCTTC.

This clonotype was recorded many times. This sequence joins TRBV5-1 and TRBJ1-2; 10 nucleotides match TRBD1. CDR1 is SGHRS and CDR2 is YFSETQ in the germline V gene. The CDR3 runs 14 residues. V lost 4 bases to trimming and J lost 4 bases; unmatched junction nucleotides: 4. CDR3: CASSAGTGVYGYTF. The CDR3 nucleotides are TGCGCCAGCAGCGCCGGGACAGGGGTCTATGGCTACACCTTC.

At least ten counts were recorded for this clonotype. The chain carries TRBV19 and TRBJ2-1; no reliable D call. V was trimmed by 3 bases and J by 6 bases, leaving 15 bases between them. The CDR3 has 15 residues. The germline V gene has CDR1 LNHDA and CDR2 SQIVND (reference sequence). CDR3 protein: CASSISLVGSNEQFF. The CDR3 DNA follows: TGTGCCAGTAGTATTTCATTAGTAGGGTCCAATGAGCAGTTCTTC.

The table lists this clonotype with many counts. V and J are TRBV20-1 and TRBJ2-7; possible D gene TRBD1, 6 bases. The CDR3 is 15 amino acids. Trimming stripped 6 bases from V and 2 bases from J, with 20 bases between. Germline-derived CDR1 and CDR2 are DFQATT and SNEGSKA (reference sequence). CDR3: CSARRPDRSPYEQYF. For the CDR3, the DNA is TGCAGTGCAAGAAGGCCAGACAGGAGTCCCTACGAGCAGTACTTC.

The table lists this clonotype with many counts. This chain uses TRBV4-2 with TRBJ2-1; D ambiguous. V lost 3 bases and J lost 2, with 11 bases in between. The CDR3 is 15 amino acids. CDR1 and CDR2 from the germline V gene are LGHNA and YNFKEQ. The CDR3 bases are TGTGCCAGCAGCCAGTCCATAGGGACCTACAATGAGCAGTTCTTC. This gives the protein CASSQSIGTYNEQFF.

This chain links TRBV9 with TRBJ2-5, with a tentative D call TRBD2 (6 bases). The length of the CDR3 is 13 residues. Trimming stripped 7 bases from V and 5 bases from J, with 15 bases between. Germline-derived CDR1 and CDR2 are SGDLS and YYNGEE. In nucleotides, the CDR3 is TGTGCCAGCGGGGGGAGTTGGGCGGAGACCCAGTACTTC. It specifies CASGGSWAETQYF.

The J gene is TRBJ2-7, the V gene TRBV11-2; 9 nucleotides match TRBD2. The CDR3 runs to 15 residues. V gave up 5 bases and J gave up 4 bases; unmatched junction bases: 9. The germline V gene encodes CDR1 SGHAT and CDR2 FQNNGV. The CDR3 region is CASSQGVAGGYEQYF. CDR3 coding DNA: TGTGCCAGCAGCCAAGGGGTGGCGGGAGGGTACGAGCAGTACTTC.

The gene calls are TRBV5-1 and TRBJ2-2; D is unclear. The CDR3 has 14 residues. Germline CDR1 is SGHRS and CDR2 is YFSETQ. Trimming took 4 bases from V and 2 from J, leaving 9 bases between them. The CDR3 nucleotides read TGCGCCAGCAGCCCCACGTCTAACACCGGGGAGCTGTTTTTT. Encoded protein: CASSPTSNTGELFF.

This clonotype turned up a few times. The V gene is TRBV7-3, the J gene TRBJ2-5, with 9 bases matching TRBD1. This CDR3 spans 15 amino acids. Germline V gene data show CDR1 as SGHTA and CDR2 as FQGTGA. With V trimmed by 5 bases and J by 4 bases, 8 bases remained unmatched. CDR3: CASSPGQGRRETQYF. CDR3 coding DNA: TGTGCCAGCAGCCCGGGACAGGGTAGGCGAGAGACCCAGTACTTC. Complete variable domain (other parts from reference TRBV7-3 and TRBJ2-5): GAGVSQTPSNKVTEKGKYVELRCDPISGHTALYWYRQSLGQGPEFLIYFQGTGAADDSGLPNDRFFAVRPEGSVSTLKIQRTERGDSAVYLCASSPGQGRRETQYFGPGTRLLVL.

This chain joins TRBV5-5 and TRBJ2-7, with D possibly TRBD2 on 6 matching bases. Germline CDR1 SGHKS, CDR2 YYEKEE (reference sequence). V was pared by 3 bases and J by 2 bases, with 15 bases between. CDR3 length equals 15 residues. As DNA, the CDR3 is TGTGCCAGCAGCTCTGGGGCGGGAAGAACCTACGAGCAGTACTTC. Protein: CASSSGAGRTYEQYF.

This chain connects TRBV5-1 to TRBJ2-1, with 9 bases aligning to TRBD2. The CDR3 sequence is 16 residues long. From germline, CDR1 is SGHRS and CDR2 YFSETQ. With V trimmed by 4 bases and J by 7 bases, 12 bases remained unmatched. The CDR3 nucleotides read TGCGCCAGCAGCCGCTTAGCGGGAGTGGTCGGGAATGAGCAGTTCTTC. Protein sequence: CASSRLAGVVGNEQFF.

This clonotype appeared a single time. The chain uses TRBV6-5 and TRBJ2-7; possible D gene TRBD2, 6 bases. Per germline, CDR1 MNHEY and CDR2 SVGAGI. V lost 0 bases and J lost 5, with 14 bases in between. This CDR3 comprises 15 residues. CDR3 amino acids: CASSYSGAWRDEQYF. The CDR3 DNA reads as TGTGCCAGCAGTTACTCTGGGGCGTGGAGGGACGAGCAGTACTTC.

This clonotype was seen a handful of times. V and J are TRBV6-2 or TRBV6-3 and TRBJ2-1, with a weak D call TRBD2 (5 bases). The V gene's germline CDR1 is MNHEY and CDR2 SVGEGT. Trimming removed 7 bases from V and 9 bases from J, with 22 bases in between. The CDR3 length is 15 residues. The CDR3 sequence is CASTYGIDSGGEQFF. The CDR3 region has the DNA TGTGCCAGCACCTACGGGATTGACTCTGGTGGTGAGCAGTTCTTC.

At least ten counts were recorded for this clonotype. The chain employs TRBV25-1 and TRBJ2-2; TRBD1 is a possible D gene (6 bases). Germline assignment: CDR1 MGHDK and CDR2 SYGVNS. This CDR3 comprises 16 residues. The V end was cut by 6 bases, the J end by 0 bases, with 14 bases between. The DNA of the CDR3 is TGTGCCAGCAGGGCCACAGGGTTCTCGAACACCGGGGAGCTGTTTTTT. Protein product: CASRATGFSNTGELFF.

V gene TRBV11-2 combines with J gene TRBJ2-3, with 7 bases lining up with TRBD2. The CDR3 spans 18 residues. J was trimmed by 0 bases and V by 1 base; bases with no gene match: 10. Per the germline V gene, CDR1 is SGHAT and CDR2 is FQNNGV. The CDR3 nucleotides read TGTGCCAGCAGCTTAGTCCGTGGCGGGAGAAGTAGCACAGATACGCAGTATTTT. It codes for CASSLVRGGRSSTDTQYF. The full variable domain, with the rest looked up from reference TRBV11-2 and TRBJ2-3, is EAGVAQSPRYKIIEKRQSVAFWCNPISGHATLYWYQQILGQGPKLLIQFQNNGVVDDSQLPKDRFSAERLKGVDSTLKIQPAKLEDSAVYLCASSLVRGGRSSTDTQYFGPGTRLTVL.

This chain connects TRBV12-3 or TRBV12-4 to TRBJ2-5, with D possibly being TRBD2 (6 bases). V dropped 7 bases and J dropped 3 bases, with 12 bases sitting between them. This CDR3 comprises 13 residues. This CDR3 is CASNSGVEETQYF. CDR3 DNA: TGTGCCAGCAATAGCGGAGTTGAAGAGACCCAGTACTTC.